This TCR beta chain was recovered during a study of identical twins. Study-level findings and limits: Fewer insertions were carried by abundant cord blood beta clonotypes, but none was seen in memory repertoires.

MiXCR, run by TCRdb on the 5' RACE reads, gives a single entry per CDR3 protein. The sample shows 250,000 to 350,000 distinct CDR3 sequences, roughly 9.7% of them seen only once. This clonotype came up a few times. No antigen is known for it. V shed 1 base and J shed 4 bases, with 12 bases lying between them. The CDR3 loop spans 15 amino acids. The same sample was also used in a study of yellow fever vaccine responses in identical twins.

Sequencing was carried out using CD8+ T cells sorted from blood. The source of this sequence is a woman between 18 and 29 years old in good health. This chain links TRBV12-3 or TRBV12-4 with TRBJ2-3, with a possible D match to TRBD2 (7 bases). The CDR3 region has the DNA TGTGCCAGCAGTTTAGATGGGGGGGGCCCAGATACGCAGTATTTT. Residues: CASSLDGGGPDTQYF.